The 12 T cell receptor beta chains below come from one sample, sequenced in a study of glioma-infiltrating T cells after dendritic cell vaccination. Time point noted: after dendritic cell vaccination, including at tumor progression/relapse. Clones were read by immunoSEQ multiplex PCR, and TCRdb kept only the in-frame ones, dropping some. The table lists around 60,000 clones, more than 70% of them singletons. This material consisted of blood, taken after dendritic cell vaccination. All receptors derive from a human donor with glioblastoma.

The rearrangement links TRBV27 to TRBJ2-7; 10 bases align to TRBD1. Losses at the gene ends were 1 base for V and 7 bases for J; bases not matched to a gene: 10. Germline V gene sequence: CDR1 MNHEY, CDR2 SMNVEV (reference sequence). The CDR3 covers 16 residues. The CDR3 bases are TGTGCCAGCAGTTTATGGGGTGGGACAGGGGAGGGAGAGCAGTACTTC. This gives the protein CASSLWGGTGEGEQYF.

The V call is TRBV27, the J call TRBJ2-3; D is unresolved. This CDR3 region has 13 residues. The V end was cut by 2 bases, the J end by 1 base, with 4 bases between. The germline V gene has CDR1 MNHEY and CDR2 SMNVEV (reference sequence). CDR3 loop: CASSLRGTDTQYF. In nucleotides, the CDR3 is TGTGCCAGCAGTTTACGTGGCACAGATACGCAGTATTTT.

This chain joins TRBV9 and TRBJ2-5; 10 nucleotides align to TRBD1. The DNA matches TRBJ2-7 better at its end, which makes the J call doubtful. CDR3 length equals 15 residues. Germline V gene data show CDR1 as SGDLS and CDR2 as YYNGEE. This CDR3 is CASSPRQGAPLEQYF. The CDR3 nucleotides are TGTGCCAGCAGCCCCCGACAGGGGGCTCCTCTCGAGCAGTACTTC.

This rearrangement joins TRBV15 to TRBJ2-7; 10 nucleotides line up with TRBD2. V trimming: 0 bases; J trimming: 5 bases; junction bases outside the gene matches: 7. The CDR3 extends over 16 amino acids. CDR1 is LNHNV, CDR2 YYDKDF, per germline (reference sequence). The CDR3 protein is CATSREPLAGANEQYF. The CDR3 region has the DNA TGTGCCACCAGCAGAGAACCTCTAGCGGGGGCGAACGAGCAGTACTTC.

The chain carries TRBV5-6 and TRBJ2-7; D remains unclear. The V gene lost 3 bases and the J gene lost 6 bases, with 19 bases spanning the gap. There are 15 residues in the CDR3. From germline, CDR1 is SGHDT and CDR2 YYEEEE. CDR3 in DNA: TGTGCCAGCAGCTCCCCTCGACAAGCCTTGGGCGAGCAGTACTTC. Translation: CASSSPRQALGEQYF.

The chain recombines TRBV7-2 with TRBJ2-3; 13 nucleotides match TRBD2. CDR1 SGHTA and CDR2 FQGNSA come from the germline V gene. The CDR3 is 16 residues long. J gave up 9 bases and V 1 base, and 7 bases lay outside the gene matches. The CDR3 DNA sequence: TGTGCCAGCAGCTTAGGAGGGACTAGCGGGGAGCTCACGCAGTATTTT. Translated: CASSLGGTSGELTQYF. Based on the CDR3 plus reference TRBV7-2 and TRBJ2-3, the full variable domain is GAGVSQSPSNKVTEKGKDVELRCDPISGHTALYWYRQSLGQGLEFLIYFQGNSAPDKSGLPSDRFSAERTGGSVSTLTIQRTQQEDSAVYLCASSLGGTSGELTQYFGPGTRLTVL.

CDR3 amino acids: CASSWTETGNTIYF. The CDR3 region has the DNA TGTGCCAGCAGCTGGACAGAAACTGGAAACACCATATATTTT. The chain couples TRBV2 to TRBJ1-3, with D maybe TRBD1 (6 bases). Trimming pared 6 bases from V and 2 bases from J, leaving 11 bases between. The CDR3 covers 14 residues. Germline V gene data show CDR1 as SNHLY and CDR2 as FYNNEI.

The V call is TRBV28, the J call TRBJ1-4; 7 bases line up with TRBD1. V shed 4 bases, J shed 5 bases, and the junction held 4 bases outside the gene matches. The CDR3 consists of 14 residues. Germline assignment: CDR1 MDHEN and CDR2 SYDVKM. The CDR3 DNA reads TGTGCCAGCAGTTCGGGACAGATAAATGAAAAACTGTTTTTT. Translated, it gives CASSSGQINEKLFF. The complete variable domain, with remaining parts taken from reference TRBV28 and TRBJ1-4, reads DVKVTQSSRYLVKRTGEKVFLECVQDMDHENMFWYRQDPGLGLRLIYFSYDVKMKEKGDIPEGYSVSREKKERFSLILESASTNQTSMYLCASSSGQINEKLFFGSGTQLSVL.

CDR3 bases: TGTGCCAGCAGCTTAGGGACAGGGATAGGCACTGAAGCTTTCTTT. Amino acid sequence: CASSLGTGIGTEAFF. The chain recombines TRBV7-6 with TRBJ1-1; 8 bases align to TRBD1. Germline V gene sequence: CDR1 SGHVS, CDR2 FNYEAQ. The junction had 5 bases not matched to a gene; V was cut back by 1 base and J by 4 bases. This CDR3 is 15 amino acids long.

The V gene is TRBV29-1, the J gene TRBJ1-1; D unclear. V lost 4 bases, J lost 0 bases, and 9 bases lay in between. CDR3 length: 13 amino acids. CDR1 is SQVTM, CDR2 ANQGSEA, per germline. The CDR3 bases are TGCAGCGTTGTGAGTCCGATGAACACTGAAGCTTTCTTT. It codes for CSVVSPMNTEAFF.

The chain is built from TRBV6-5 and TRBJ2-1, with no clear D. V was pared by 0 bases and J by 0 bases, with 9 bases between. Germline CDR1 MNHEY, CDR2 SVGAGI. The CDR3 is 16 amino acids. The CDR3 DNA follows: TGTGCCAGCAGTTACTCTTGGTCGGGCTCCTACAATGAGCAGTTCTTC. It encodes CASSYSWSGSYNEQFF.

This chain links TRBV6-6 with TRBJ1-5; D remains unclear. CDR1 is MNHNY, CDR2 SVGAGI, per germline (reference sequence). V lost 6 bases and J lost 2, with 17 bases in between. The CDR3 contains 16 residues. The CDR3 spells CASRHDPNRGNQPQHF. The CDR3 DNA follows: TGTGCCAGCAGGCACGACCCAAATCGGGGCAATCAGCCCCAGCATTTT.